This T cell receptor (beta chain) was documented in a study of shared clonotypes between healthy human individuals. CDR1 and CDR2 (germline): SGHVS, FQNEAQ. This CDR3 is 14 amino acids long. V was clipped by 5 bases and J by 10 bases; unmatched bases: 7. TCRdb's table, derived via immunoSEQ multiplex PCR, lists solely in-frame clones and lacks some. In the table there are approximately 2.5 million clones, approximately 94% of which are singletons. This TCR was recovered from a man younger than 30 in good health. Sequenced sample: naive CD4+ T cells sorted from blood. This sample's subset: CD45RA+ positively selected. The rearrangement links TRBV7-8 to TRBJ2-1, with 11 bases fitting TRBD1. The CDR3 DNA sequence: TGTGCCAGCAGCGCCCGGACAGGGGGCAGCGAGCAGTTCTTC. It is translated as CASSARTGGSEQFF. The full variable domain, its missing parts supplied by reference TRBV7-8 and TRBJ2-1, is GAGVSQSPRYKVAKRGQDVALRCDPISGHVSLFWYQQALGQGPEFLTYFQNEAQLDKSGLPSDRFFAERPEGSVSTLKIQRTQQEDSAVYLCASSARTGGSEQFFGPGTRLTVL.